This TCR beta chain was found in a study of CD8 T cells in Susac syndrome. Random hexamers were used to reverse transcribe about 0.5 to 1 ug of RNA. TCRdb redid the calling of the immunoSEQ multiplex PCR reads with MiXCR, one entry per CDR3 protein. Of about 76,000 distinct CDR3 sequences in the sample, 85% to 95% were seen once. Trimming removed 4 bases from V and 5 bases from J; junction bases left unmatched: 7. Germline V gives CDR1 SGDLS, CDR2 YYNGEE. This CDR3 region has 14 residues. This clonotype was recorded once. This receptor was obtained from a human donor with Susac syndrome. Sequenced material: CD8+ T cells from PBMCs. The chain employs TRBV9 and TRBJ1-2, with TRBD1 identical over 8 bases. Here the CDR3 DNA reads TGTGCCAGCAGCACCGGGACAGGAGGATATGGCTACACCTTC. It translates to CASSTGTGGYGYTF. Variable domain in full (rest from reference TRBV9 and TRBJ1-2): DSGVTQTPKHLITATGQRVTLRCSPRSGDLSVYWYQQSLDQGLQFLIQYYNGEERAKGNILERFSAQQFPDLHSELNLSSLELGDSALYFCASSTGTGGYGYTFGSGTRLTVV.